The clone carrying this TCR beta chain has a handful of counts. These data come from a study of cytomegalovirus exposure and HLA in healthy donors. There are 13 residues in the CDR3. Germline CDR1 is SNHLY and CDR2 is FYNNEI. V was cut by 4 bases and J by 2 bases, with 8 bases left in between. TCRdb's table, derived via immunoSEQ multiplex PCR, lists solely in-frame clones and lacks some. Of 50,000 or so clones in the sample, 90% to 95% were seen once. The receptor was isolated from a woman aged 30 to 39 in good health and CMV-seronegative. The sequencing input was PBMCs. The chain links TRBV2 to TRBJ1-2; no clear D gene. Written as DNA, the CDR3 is TGTGCCAGCAGTGGGCATACAAACTATGGCTACACCTTC. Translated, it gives CASSGHTNYGYTF. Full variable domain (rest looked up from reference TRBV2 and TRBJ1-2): EPEVTQTPSHQVTQMGQEVILRCVPISNHLYFYWYRQILGQKVEFLVSFYNNEISEKSEIFDDQFSVERPDGSNFTLKIRSTKLEDSAMYFCASSGHTNYGYTFGSGTRLTVV.